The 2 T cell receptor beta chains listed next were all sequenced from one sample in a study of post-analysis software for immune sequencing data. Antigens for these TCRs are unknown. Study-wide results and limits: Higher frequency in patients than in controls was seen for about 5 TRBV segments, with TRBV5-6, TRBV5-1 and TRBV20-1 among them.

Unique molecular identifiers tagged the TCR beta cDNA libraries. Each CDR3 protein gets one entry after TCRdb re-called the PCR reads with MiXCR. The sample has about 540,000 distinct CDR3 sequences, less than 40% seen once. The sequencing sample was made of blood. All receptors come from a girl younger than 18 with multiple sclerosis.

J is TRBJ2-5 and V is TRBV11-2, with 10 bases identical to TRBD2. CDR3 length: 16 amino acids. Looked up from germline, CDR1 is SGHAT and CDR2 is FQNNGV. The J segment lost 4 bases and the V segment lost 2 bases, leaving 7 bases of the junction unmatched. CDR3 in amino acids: CASSLIRAGGGETQYF. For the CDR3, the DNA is TGTGCCAGCAGCTTAATCCGAGCGGGGGGGGGAGAGACCCAGTACTTC.

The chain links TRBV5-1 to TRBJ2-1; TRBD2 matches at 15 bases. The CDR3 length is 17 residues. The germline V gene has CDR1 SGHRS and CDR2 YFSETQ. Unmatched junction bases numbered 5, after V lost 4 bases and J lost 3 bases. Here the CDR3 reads CASSTGLAGGLYNEQFF. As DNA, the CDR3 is TGCGCCAGCAGCACGGGACTAGCGGGGGGCCTCTACAATGAGCAGTTCTTC.